Listed below are T cell receptor beta chains from one sample, sequenced in a study of T cell responses to AZD1222 COVID-19 vaccine. Sequencing was performed with immunoSEQ multiplex PCR; in TCRdb, only in-frame clones are kept and a portion is missing. The profile shows 110,000 to 150,000 clones, about 91% of them singletons. The input for sequencing was peripheral blood, taken on day 0 of AZD1222 vaccination. These receptors all stem from an adult in good health. Each CDR3 is given without its conserved first and last residue. Fields, in order: V gene, clone size, CDR3 protein. The size entry is marked missing in some rows and otherwise reads once, few, many or a size class.

TRBV24-1	NA	ATSDFLGAEGYNEQF
TRBV9	NA	ASSAQAGAYNEQF
TRBV5-1	NA	ASSLWGDGANVLT
TRBV25-1	NA	ASRPQRGDTDTQY
TRBV7-9	NA	ASSLSPDSRATQY
TRBV3-1/TRBV3-2	NA	ASGLFQETQY
TRBV6-6	NA	ASSFNEQF
TRBV19	NA	ASRGQSSYEQY
TRBV25-1	NA	ASSGYRDEQY
TRBV4-1	NA	ASSQEVRAYEQY
TRBV9	NA	ASSLSGGRSYNEQF
TRBV28	NA	ASSFGYRTVISYNEQF
TRBV5-1	NA	ASSLEVTGELF
TRBV7-2	NA	ASSLEGRVAGGPGFEQF
TRBV2	NA	ASRGDTDTQY
TRBV4-3	NA	ASSLTGTASSYNSPLH
TRBV12-5	NA	ASGFSGLVAEAF
TRBV12-3/TRBV12-4	NA	ASSTLAKETQY
TRBV19	NA	ASSTTGTGVQQLSHNEQF
TRBV5-1	NA	ATLPQTGLDGNSPLH
TRBV11-2	NA	ASSLDRFSNQPQH
TRBV28	NA	ASSSTRSNQPQH
TRBV28	NA	ASSDRTNEKLF
TRBV30	few	AWSVKTGVNEKLF
TRBV5-4	NA	ASSLELAGGPYEQY
TRBV19	NA	ACRGDRGLPQNQPQH
TRBV7-6	few	ASRDIAGGYNEQF
TRBV11-2	NA	ASRQDSTDTQY
TRBV9	once	ASSVGSRETQY
TRBV20-1	NA	SASGSTSGSGDTQY
TRBV19	NA	ASSQAGAMGNYGYT
TRBV28	NA	ASSLTGEAYGYT